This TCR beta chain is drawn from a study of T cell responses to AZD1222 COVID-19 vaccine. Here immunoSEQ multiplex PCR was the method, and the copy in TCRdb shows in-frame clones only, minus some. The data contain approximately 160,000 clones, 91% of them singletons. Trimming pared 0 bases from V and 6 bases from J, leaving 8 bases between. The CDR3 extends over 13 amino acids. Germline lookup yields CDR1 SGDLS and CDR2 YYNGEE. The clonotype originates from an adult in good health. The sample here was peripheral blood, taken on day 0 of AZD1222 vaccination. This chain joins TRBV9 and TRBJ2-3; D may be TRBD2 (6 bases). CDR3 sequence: CASSVGGRDTQYF. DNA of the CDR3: TGTGCCAGCAGCGTAGGAGGGAGGGATACGCAGTATTTT.